Only one count was recorded for the clone carrying this TCR beta chain. Its antigen is unidentified. These data belong to a study of cytomegalovirus exposure and HLA in healthy donors. Study background: Early on, a data release was issued that held 85 million to 95 million unique TCRs from HLA-typed donors. Overall study findings and caveats: Most CMV-associated TCR beta chains were later found to appear HLA-restricted. According to an earlier analysis, most TCR beta V segments yielded productive rearrangements about 90% or about 30% of the time.

The PCR employed 60 Vbeta primers together with 13 Jbeta primers. Generated by immunoSEQ multiplex PCR, the TCRdb table keeps only in-frame clones and is missing some. Seen here are 100,000 to 150,000 clones, approximately 80% observed once, and the top ten hold about 0.63%. CDR1 and CDR2 (germline): MNHEY, SMNVEV (reference sequence). The CDR3 totals 15 residues. With V trimmed by 6 bases and J by 9 bases, 14 bases remained unmatched. The clonotype comes from a man aged 18-30 years in good health and CMV-seronegative. The sequenced material came from PBMCs. The chain employs TRBV27 and TRBJ2-1; 7 bases are shared with TRBD1. The CDR3 DNA follows: TGTGCCAGCAGACTAGGACAGGTTCCCCTTGCTGAGCAGTTCTTC. Protein product: CASRLGQVPLAEQFF.